A selection of T cell receptor beta chains follows, all from one sample in a study of blood T cell repertoires in COVID-19. Data came from immunoSEQ multiplex PCR; TCRdb stores just in-frame clones and leaves some out. Of more than 110,000 clones in the sample, around 83% were seen once. Material: peripheral blood. These receptors all stem from a woman aged 80 or over with acute or convalescent COVID-19. Both conserved end residues are part of each CDR3. D genes are given only for firm matches. Expanded clones are given a class, and other clones once, few, many or no size at all.

CDR3 protein	CDR3 DNA	D gene	V gene	clone size	J gene
CASSRTATQPQHF	TGTGCCAGCAGTCGGACAGCGACTCAGCCCCAGCATTTT	NA	TRBV6-5	once	TRBJ1-5
CASSLEAYNEQFF	TGTGCCAGCAGTTTGGAGGCCTACAATGAGCAGTTCTTC	NA	TRBV28	NA	TRBJ2-1
CASSLAPIYRQFF	TGCGCCAGCAGCCTAGCTCCGATCTACAGGCAGTTCTTC	NA	TRBV5-1	NA	TRBJ2-1
CASEGIGTGELFF	TGTGCCAGCGAGGGTATCGGCACCGGGGAGCTGTTTTTT	NA	TRBV6-5	NA	TRBJ2-2
CASSILAGGSPNYGYTF	TGTGCCAGTAGTATTTTGGCAGGGGGCTCCCCCAACTATGGCTACACCTTC	TRBD1	TRBV19	NA	TRBJ1-2
CASYPSYSGGQETQYF	TGTGCCAGTTACCCCTCTTATAGCGGGGGCCAAGAGACCCAGTACTTC	TRBD2	TRBV28	NA	TRBJ2-5
CASSSGQGYEQYF	TGCGCCAGCAGCTCGGGACAGGGGTACGAGCAGTACTTC	TRBD1	TRBV5-1	NA	TRBJ2-7
CSASPYGGIYEQYF	TGCAGTGCTAGTCCCTACGGGGGAATCTACGAGCAGTACTTC	NA	TRBV20-1	NA	TRBJ2-7
CASSSPSRDNEQFF	TGCGCCAGCAGCTCTCCTTCTAGAGACAATGAGCAGTTCTTC	NA	TRBV5-1	NA	TRBJ2-1
CASRLGASETQYF	TGCGCCAGCAGACTGGGGGCTAGCGAGACCCAGTACTTC	NA	TRBV5-1	few	TRBJ2-5
CASSVFAGGPPDTQYF	TGTGCCAGCAGTGTTTTCGCGGGGGGGCCCCCAGATACGCAGTATTTT	TRBD2	TRBV2	NA	TRBJ2-3
CASTSLAVSYNEQFF	TGTGCCAGCACCTCTCTGGCGGTCTCCTACAATGAGCAGTTCTTC	NA	TRBV9	NA	TRBJ2-1
CASSRIQGAGYTF	TGTGCCAGCAGCCGCATACAGGGGGCTGGCTACACCTTC	TRBD1	TRBV6-5	NA	TRBJ1-2
CAWAGWDRVNYGYTF	TGTGCCTGGGCTGGGTGGGACAGGGTTAACTATGGCTACACCTTC	TRBD1	TRBV30	NA	TRBJ1-2
CASSLSQGTGELFF	TGTGCCAGCAGCTTAAGCCAGGGAACCGGGGAGCTGTTTTTT	NA	TRBV7-3	NA	TRBJ2-2
CASSLSGQGYYEQYF	TGTGCCAGCAGCTTATCCGGACAGGGGTACTACGAGCAGTACTTC	TRBD1	TRBV11-2	NA	TRBJ2-7
CASSFYSNQPQHF	TGTGCCAGCAGTTTCTATAGCAATCAGCCCCAGCATTTT	NA	TRBV12-3/TRBV12-4	NA	TRBJ1-5
CASSLQGYYGYTF	TGTGCCAGCAGCCTACAGGGATACTATGGCTACACCTTC	NA	TRBV25-1	NA	TRBJ1-2
CASSLDIGTSYEQYF	TGTGCCAGCAGCTTGGACATCGGGACTTCCTACGAGCAGTACTTC	NA	TRBV5-5	once	TRBJ2-7
CASGQGYWADTQYF	TGTGCCAGCGGACAGGGTTATTGGGCAGATACGCAGTATTTT	TRBD1	TRBV6-5	NA	TRBJ2-3
CASTSPSGRGEAEQFF	TGTGCCAGCACCTCACCTAGCGGGAGGGGGGAGGCTGAGCAGTTCTTC	TRBD2	TRBV7-9	NA	TRBJ2-1
CASGRLAGGNNEQFF	TGCGCCAGCGGGAGACTAGCGGGGGGCAACAATGAGCAGTTCTTC	TRBD2	TRBV5-1	NA	TRBJ2-1